Shown below are 2 T cell receptor beta chains from a single sample sequenced in a study of control samples from healthy donors and cancer patients. TCRdb's table, derived via immunoSEQ multiplex PCR, lists solely in-frame clones and lacks some. The sample lists tens of thousands of clones, 90% to 95% occurring once. Input material: blood. All receptors derive from a man aged 25 to 40 in good health.

The chain has TRBV30 and TRBJ2-7, with 7 bases fitting TRBD1. CDR3 size: 14 residues. Germline V gene lookup returns CDR1 GTSNPN and CDR2 SVGIG (reference sequence). The trim removed 6 bases at V and 3 bases at J, leaving 11 bases unmatched. The CDR3 here is CACHPTGQNYEQYF. CDR3 bases: TGTGCCTGCCATCCAACGGGACAGAACTACGAGCAGTACTTC.

The V call is TRBV25-1, the J call TRBJ1-1, with D uncertain. The germline CDR1 and CDR2 sequences are MGHDK and SYGVNS. This CDR3 region has 13 residues. V was clipped by 7 bases and J by 3 bases, with 12 bases between them. CDR3 bases: TGTGCCAGCACTGCGGGCGCATACACTGAAGCTTTCTTT. Encoded protein: CASTAGAYTEAFF.